What follows are 26 T cell receptor beta chains derived from one specimen sequenced in a study of blood T cell repertoires in COVID-19. Using immunoSEQ multiplex PCR, the repertoire was profiled, and TCRdb retains in-frame clones only, with some absent. The table has about 140,000 clones, roughly 86% seen once; the top ten hold around 1.9%. Input material: peripheral blood. Receptors originate from a man aged 65-85 years with acute or convalescent COVID-19.

The CDR3 sequence is CASSRGLRANGYEQYF. The CDR3 DNA reads TGTGCCAGCAGTCGGGGCCTGAGGGCTAACGGCTACGAGCAGTACTTC. The chain has TRBV6-6 and TRBJ2-7; tentatively, D is TRBD1 or TRBD2 (5 bases each). The CDR3 spans 16 residues. The germline gives CDR1 MNHNY, CDR2 SVGAGI (reference sequence). The ends were cut back, 5 bases at V and 3 bases at J, with 20 bases in the middle.

This clone was seen only once. The rearrangement joins TRBV9 to TRBJ1-6; weak D call: TRBD1 (5 bases). From germline, CDR1 is SGDLS and CDR2 YYNGEE. The V and J ends lost 0 bases and 9 bases respectively, with 16 bases between them. The CDR3 totals 16 residues. CDR3 sequence: CASSVDRGSAASPLHF. CDR3 nucleotides: TGTGCCAGCAGCGTAGATCGGGGGAGTGCCGCTTCACCCCTCCACTTT.

This clone came up once. This chain uses TRBV18 with TRBJ2-3; no clear D gene. The germline CDR1 and CDR2 sequences are KGHSH and LQKENI. V was trimmed by 0 bases and J by 4 bases, leaving 11 bases between them. This CDR3 spans 15 amino acids. CDR3 in DNA: TGTGCCAGCTCACCACCCCAGCTAGGTGCAGATACGCAGTATTTT. This codes for CASSPPQLGADTQYF.

The V and J genes are TRBV7-9 and TRBJ2-3; D unresolved. Between the trimmed V and J ends, which lost 5 bases and 6 bases, there was a span of 18 bases. There are 15 residues in the CDR3. From germline, CDR1 is SEHNR and CDR2 FQNEAQ (reference sequence). CDR3 sequence: CASSPRFFVGDTQYF. The CDR3 nucleotides are TGTGCCAGCAGCCCGCGGTTTTTTGTTGGGGATACGCAGTATTTT.

J is TRBJ2-3 and V is TRBV5-1, with 10 positions matching TRBD1. The CDR3 has 15 amino acids. Trimming at V came to 4 bases and at J to 3 bases, leaving 5 bases not matched to a gene. Germline lookup yields CDR1 SGHRS and CDR2 YFSETQ. The CDR3, as DNA: TGCGCCAGCAGCAACCGGGACAGGGGTACAGATACGCAGTATTTT. Its protein is CASSNRDRGTDTQYF.

At least ten counts were recorded for this clone. The chain recombines TRBV25-1 with TRBJ2-1; D gene ambiguous. Per the germline V gene, CDR1 is MGHDK and CDR2 is SYGVNS. Trimming left V 4 bases short and J 8 bases short, with 15 bases between. The CDR3 totals 14 residues. This CDR3 is CASSGPGPADEQFF. In DNA, the CDR3 is TGTGCCAGCAGTGGCCCCGGCCCGGCGGATGAGCAGTTCTTC.

This clone was seen more than once but under ten times. The genes are TRBV12-1 and TRBJ1-5; the table's D gene call, TRBD1, was not cross checked with the DNA. TRBV12-1 is deemed a pseudogene. The CDR3 totals 17 residues. CDR3 nucleotides: TGTGCCAGCAGCTTTGAGGTTCGGCAGGGGGCGCCTCAGCCCCAGCATTTT. It is translated as CASSFEVRQGAPQPQHF.

This clone appeared a single time. V is TRBV6-5 and J is TRBJ1-4; D call uncertain. The V gene lost 2 bases and the J gene lost 6 bases, with 13 bases spanning the gap. The CDR3 consists of 15 residues. Germline assignment: CDR1 MNHEY and CDR2 SVGAGI. The CDR3 reads CASSYQARLDEKLFF. CDR3 sequence (DNA): TGTGCCAGCAGTTACCAGGCGCGCCTCGATGAAAAACTGTTTTTT.

V usage is TRBV6-1 and J usage is TRBJ2-6; a possible D gene is TRBD2 (6 bases). V lost 2 bases and J 1 base, leaving 6 bases between the germline ends. The CDR3 runs 15 residues. Germline V gives CDR1 MNHNS, CDR2 SASEGT. In DNA, the CDR3 is TGTGCCAGCAGTGAACGGGGGTCTGGGGCCAACGTCCTGACTTTC. Its translation is CASSERGSGANVLTF.

The chain recombines TRBV2 with TRBJ2-5; 9 positions agree with TRBD2. Germline values: CDR1 SNHLY, CDR2 FYNNEI. With 6 bases clipped from V and 5 bases from J, the junction kept 4 bases outside the gene matches. CDR3 length: 13 amino acids. The CDR3 sequence is CASRTSGAETQYF. CDR3 DNA sequence: TGTGCCAGCAGGACTAGCGGAGCGGAGACCCAGTACTTC.

Written as DNA, the CDR3 is TGTGCCTGGAGTGTGGGCACAGTAAATCAGCCCCAGCATTTT. This sequence encodes CAWSVGTVNQPQHF. The chain is built from TRBV30 and TRBJ1-5, with D unclear. Trimming took 0 bases from V and 4 from J, leaving 10 bases between them. The germline CDR1 and CDR2 sequences are GTSNPN and SVGIG (reference sequence). The CDR3 extends over 14 amino acids. Drawing the rest from reference TRBV30 and TRBJ1-5, the complete variable domain is SQTIHQWPATLVQPVGSPLSLECTVEGTSNPNLYWYRQAAGRGLQLLFYSVGIGQISSEVPQNLSASRPQDRQFILSSKKLLLSDSGFYLCAWSVGTVNQPQHFGDGTRLSIL.

This chain connects TRBV2 to TRBJ1-5, with a possible D match to TRBD1 (5 bases). Per germline, CDR1 SNHLY and CDR2 FYNNEI. This CDR3 comprises 17 residues. V was trimmed by 1 base and J by 7 bases, leaving 20 bases between them. CDR3 DNA sequence: TGTGCCAGCAGTGAAGTGGGGTGGGGGGTGAAAATCCAGCCCCAGCATTTT. Its protein is CASSEVGWGVKIQPQHF.

CDR3 sequence: CASSPDRTSYEQYF. CDR3 nucleotides: TGTGCCAGCTCACCTGACAGGACTTCCTACGAGCAGTACTTC. V gene TRBV18 combines with J gene TRBJ2-7; D is possibly TRBD1 (6 bases). The V and J ends lost 3 bases and 1 base respectively, with 10 bases between them. This CDR3 has 14 amino acids. Germline V CDR1 and CDR2: KGHSH, LQKENI.

The CDR3 reads CASSLERGVLYEQYF. The DNA for the CDR3 is TGTGCCAGCAGCTTGGAGCGGGGGGTCCTCTACGAGCAGTACTTC. The chain combines TRBV5-4 with TRBJ2-7; 9 nucleotides line up with TRBD2. The V gene end was trimmed by 0 bases and the J gene end by 3 bases; junction bases not matched to a gene: 4. Germline V lookup: CDR1 SGHNT, CDR2 YYREEE (reference sequence). The CDR3 loop spans 15 amino acids.

The rearrangement links TRBV27 to TRBJ1-5; D may be TRBD1 (6 bases). The germline V gene has CDR1 MNHEY and CDR2 SMNVEV (reference sequence). The CDR3 runs to 14 residues. V lost 3 bases to trimming and J lost 5 bases, with 11 bases between them. The CDR3 loop reads CASSFSGVDQPQHF. The CDR3 nucleotides are TGTGCCAGCAGTTTCTCAGGGGTGGATCAGCCCCAGCATTTT.

The chain uses TRBV5-1 and TRBJ2-1; 10 bases map to TRBD2. Germline assignment: CDR1 SGHRS and CDR2 YFSETQ. The CDR3 totals 14 residues. After removal of 5 bases from V and 4 bases from J, the junction contained 3 bases not matched to a gene. This CDR3 reads CASRRTSGYNEQFF. As DNA, the CDR3 is TGCGCCAGCAGGAGGACTAGCGGATACAATGAGCAGTTCTTC.

There are a few counts of this clone. The CDR3 here is CASSSPINEKLFF. CDR3 coding DNA: TGTGCCAGCAGCTCCCCAATTAATGAAAAACTGTTTTTT. The chain joins TRBV7-9 to TRBJ1-4; D not resolved. Trimming removed 4 bases from V and 4 bases from J, with 7 bases in between. The CDR3 totals 13 residues. Germline CDR1 and CDR2: SEHNR and FQNEAQ (reference sequence).

V gene TRBV19 combines with J gene TRBJ2-4; D unclear. The CDR3 extends over 14 amino acids. Trimming left V 3 bases short and J 8 bases short, with 14 bases between. Germline loops: CDR1 LNHDA, CDR2 SQIVND (reference sequence). CDR3 sequence: CASSIPLLRDIQYF. In DNA, the CDR3 is TGTGCCAGTAGTATCCCATTGCTCCGGGACATTCAGTACTTC.

J is TRBJ1-2 and V is TRBV25-1, with 7 bases fitting TRBD1. The CDR3 runs to 14 residues. V lost 3 bases to trimming and J lost 2 bases; unmatched junction nucleotides: 3. Germline CDR1 MGHDK, CDR2 SYGVNS. For the CDR3, the DNA is TGTGCCAGCAGTGATAGGACAGGCAACTATGGCTACACCTTC. As protein: CASSDRTGNYGYTF.

V gene TRBV19 combines with J gene TRBJ2-1; 8 bases match TRBD2. CDR3 length equals 16 residues. Losses at the gene ends were 6 bases for V and 6 bases for J; bases not matched to a gene: 13. Germline V CDR1 and CDR2: LNHDA, SQIVND (reference sequence). CDR3 DNA sequence: TGTGCCAGTAGCCTTAGCGGGGTCTTAGATCCCAATGAGCAGTTCTTC. This gives the protein CASSLSGVLDPNEQFF. Full variable domain (outside the CDR3, taken from reference TRBV19 and TRBJ2-1): DGGITQSPKYLFRKEGQNVTLSCEQNLNHDAMYWYRQDPGQGLRLIYYSQIVNDFQKGDIAEGYSVSREKKESFPLTVTSAQKNPTAFYLCASSLSGVLDPNEQFFGPGTRLTVL.

The chain carries TRBV6-5 and TRBJ1-5; D ambiguous. Germline V gene sequence: CDR1 MNHEY, CDR2 SVGAGI. CDR3 length equals 14 residues. V was clipped by 4 bases and J by 6 bases, with 13 bases between them. The CDR3 nucleotides are TGTGCCAGCAGTTTGGCAGGCCCCTCTCAGCCCCAGCATTTT. Encoded protein: CASSLAGPSQPQHF.

This chain connects TRBV7-9 to TRBJ1-4; D not certain. Germline values: CDR1 SEHNR, CDR2 FQNEAQ (reference sequence). The CDR3 totals 11 residues. Deletions cut 5 bases from V and 8 bases from J, with 6 bases between. The CDR3 spells CASSAQEKLFF. The CDR3 bases are TGTGCCAGCAGCGCTCAGGAAAAACTGTTTTTT.

The rearrangement links TRBV28 to TRBJ2-1, with D perhaps TRBD2 (6 bases). CDR3 length: 18 amino acids. Germline V gene lookup returns CDR1 MDHEN and CDR2 SYDVKM. Trimming removed 5 bases from V and 2 bases from J, with 22 bases in between. As DNA, the CDR3 is TGTGCCAGCAGTCCCTACGCGGGGATGTTCCAGCCCTACAATGAGCAGTTCTTC. Its protein product is CASSPYAGMFQPYNEQFF.

The V gene is TRBV14, the J gene TRBJ2-7, with 7 nucleotides matching TRBD1. Trimming at V came to 4 bases and at J to 3 bases, leaving 9 bases not matched to a gene. The germline gives CDR1 SGHDN, CDR2 FVKESK. The CDR3 contains 15 residues. The chain's CDR3 is CASSRRVAGGYEQYF. The DNA for the CDR3 is TGTGCCAGCAGCCGAAGAGTGGCAGGGGGCTACGAGCAGTACTTC.

The J gene is TRBJ2-1, the V gene TRBV5-1, with 7 bases that match TRBD2. The ends lost 2 bases at V and 3 bases at J; junction bases unmatched: 2. This CDR3 comprises 14 residues. Germline CDR1 SGHRS, CDR2 YFSETQ. CDR3 nucleotides: TGCGCCAGCAGCTTAAGCGGGGACTACAATGAGCAGTTCTTC. The encoded protein is CASSLSGDYNEQFF.

The V call is TRBV7-9, the J call TRBJ2-1, with 7 bases lining up with TRBD2. This CDR3 comprises 14 residues. V lost 2 bases, J lost 4 bases, and 2 bases stayed unmatched. Per the germline V gene, CDR1 is SEHNR and CDR2 is FQNEAQ (reference sequence). The DNA for the CDR3 is TGTGCCAGCAGCTTAACGGGGGGATACAATGAGCAGTTCTTC. It translates to CASSLTGGYNEQFF.